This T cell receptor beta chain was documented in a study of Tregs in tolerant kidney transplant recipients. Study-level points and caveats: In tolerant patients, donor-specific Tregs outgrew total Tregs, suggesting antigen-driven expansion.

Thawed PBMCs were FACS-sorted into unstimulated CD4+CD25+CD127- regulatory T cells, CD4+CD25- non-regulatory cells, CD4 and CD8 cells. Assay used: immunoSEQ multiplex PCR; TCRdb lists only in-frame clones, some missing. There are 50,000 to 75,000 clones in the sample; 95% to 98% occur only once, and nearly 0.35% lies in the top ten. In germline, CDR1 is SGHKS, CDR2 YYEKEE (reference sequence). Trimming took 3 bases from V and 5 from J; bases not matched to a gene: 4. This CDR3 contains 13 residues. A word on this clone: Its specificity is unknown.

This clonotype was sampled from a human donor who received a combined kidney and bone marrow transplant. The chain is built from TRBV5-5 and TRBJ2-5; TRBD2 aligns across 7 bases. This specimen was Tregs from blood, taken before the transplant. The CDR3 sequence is CASSWGREETQYF. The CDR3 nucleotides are TGTGCCAGCAGCTGGGGGAGGGAGGAGACCCAGTACTTC.